The subject of this entry is one T cell receptor beta chain. Healthy bone marrow donors supplied every sample. This sample is part of a study of cytomegalovirus exposure and HLA in healthy donors. Turning to the study itself: Within an early data release were around 87 million unique TCRs drawn from HLA-typed donors.

PCR employed 60 Vbeta and 13 Jbeta primers. Assay used: immunoSEQ multiplex PCR; TCRdb lists only in-frame clones, some missing. The sample yields 160,000 or so clones, over 70% seen once. This CDR3 region has 12 residues. Looked up from germline, CDR1 is MNHNS and CDR2 is SASEGT. The ends were cut back, 4 bases at V and 11 bases at J, with 14 bases in the middle. Sequencing used PBMCs. The chain carries TRBV6-1 and TRBJ1-1; D is perhaps TRBD1 (5 bases). The source of this sequence is a man aged 45 to 65 in good health and CMV-seropositive. DNA of the CDR3: TGTGCCAGCAGTGCCGACAGTAGTAGGGCTTTCTTT. Amino acid sequence: CASSADSSRAFF.